These 24 T cell receptor beta chains came from one sample sequenced in a study of cytomegalovirus exposure and HLA in healthy donors. PCR involved 60 Vbeta and 13 Jbeta primers. Measured with immunoSEQ multiplex PCR; TCRdb has only the in-frame clones, and not every one. This table has about 95,000 clones, 60% to 85% appearing once. The sequenced sample was PBMCs. Receptors originate from a woman aged 40 to 50 in good health and CMV-seronegative.

The J gene is TRBJ1-4, the V gene TRBV4-2; D remains unclear. V was cut by 4 bases and J by 8 bases, with 17 bases left in between. The CDR3 extends over 15 amino acids. Germline CDR1 is LGHNA and CDR2 is YNFKEQ. As DNA, the CDR3 is TGTGCCAGCAGCCCTACCGGGAGTAGTGGAGAAAAACTGTTTTTT. This translates into CASSPTGSSGEKLFF.

The chain joins TRBV6-5 to TRBJ1-4; no definite D call. Trimming removed 6 bases at V and 7 bases at J, with 15 bases between. This CDR3 comprises 14 residues. Germline values: CDR1 MNHEY, CDR2 SVGAGI. Here the CDR3 reads CASSQLEQAEKLFF. The CDR3 bases are TGTGCCAGCAGCCAACTCGAGCAGGCTGAAAAACTGTTTTTT.

The chain combines TRBV5-6 with TRBJ1-4, with 7 bases fitting TRBD1. This CDR3 is built from 17 residues. The junction had 9 bases not matched to a gene; V was cut back by 4 bases and J by 0 bases. Germline V CDR1 and CDR2: SGHDT, YYEEEE. The CDR3 region is CASSAQGGPATNEKLFF. CDR3 nucleotide sequence: TGTGCCAGCAGCGCCCAGGGGGGCCCGGCAACTAATGAAAAACTGTTTTTT.

Here the CDR3 DNA reads TGCGCCAGCAGCTTGGGACAGGGGGTTTATGGCTACACCTTC. As protein: CASSLGQGVYGYTF. This chain joins TRBV5-1 and TRBJ1-2; 9 bases fit TRBD1. J was trimmed by 5 bases and V by 0 bases; bases with no gene match: 2. Germline loops: CDR1 SGHRS, CDR2 YFSETQ. This CDR3 spans 14 amino acids.

The V gene is TRBV7-2, the J gene TRBJ2-2; 7 nucleotides align to TRBD2. The CDR3 runs 15 residues. In germline, CDR1 is SGHTA, CDR2 FQGNSA. V dropped 3 bases and J dropped 2; count of bases not matched to a gene: 3. The chain's CDR3 is CASSFGGGNTGELFF. CDR3 DNA: TGTGCCAGCAGCTTCGGCGGGGGTAACACCGGGGAGCTGTTTTTT.

This chain connects TRBV9 to TRBJ2-2, with a weak D call TRBD1 (6 bases). Deletions cut 4 bases from V and 4 bases from J, with 17 bases between. The length of the CDR3 is 16 residues. Germline CDR1 reads SGDLS; CDR2 reads YYNGEE. CDR3 DNA: TGTGCCAGCAGCCTGAAAGGGGGTCCCGGCACCGGGGAGCTGTTTTTT. Translating gives CASSLKGGPGTGELFF.

The V and J genes are TRBV7-9 and TRBJ1-2; D is unclear. CDR1 and CDR2 from the germline V gene are SEHNR and FQNEAQ (reference sequence). The CDR3 totals 14 residues. Trimming took 1 base from V and 2 from J, leaving 8 bases between them. The CDR3 reads CASSLDGQNYGYTF. Here the CDR3 DNA reads TGTGCCAGCAGCTTAGATGGCCAGAACTATGGCTACACCTTC.

V usage is TRBV7-8 and J usage is TRBJ2-7; 9 positions agree with TRBD1. With V trimmed by 5 bases and J by 2 bases, 7 bases remained unmatched. The CDR3 consists of 15 residues. Germline V gives CDR1 SGHVS, CDR2 FQNEAQ. The CDR3 sequence is CASSPLRDRAYEQYF. Written as DNA, the CDR3 is TGTGCCAGCAGCCCCCTCCGGGACAGGGCCTACGAGCAGTACTTC.

This CDR3 reads CASSPGFGGETQYF. CDR3 DNA: TGTGCCAGTAGTCCCGGCTTCGGGGGAGAGACCCAGTACTTC. V gene TRBV19 combines with J gene TRBJ2-5; maybe TRBD2 (6 bases). V lost 5 bases and J lost 4, with 14 bases in between. Germline-derived CDR1 and CDR2 are LNHDA and SQIVND (reference sequence). This CDR3 spans 14 amino acids. Full variable domain (remainder filled in from reference TRBV19 and TRBJ2-5): DGGITQSPKYLFRKEGQNVTLSCEQNLNHDAMYWYRQDPGQGLRLIYYSQIVNDFQKGDIAEGYSVSREKKESFPLTVTSAQKNPTAFYLCASSPGFGGETQYFGPGTRLLVL.

The V gene is TRBV5-1, the J gene TRBJ1-1; D is ambiguous. Germline V gives CDR1 SGHRS, CDR2 YFSETQ. This CDR3 has 14 amino acids. V was pared by 3 bases and J by 5 bases, with 14 bases between. The CDR3 DNA follows: TGCGCCAGCAGCTCGGAGGATCCTAAAACTGAAGCTTTCTTT. Translation gives CASSSEDPKTEAFF.

The chain has TRBV30 and TRBJ2-7; 11 bases match TRBD2. V shed 6 bases, J shed 12 bases, and the junction held 16 bases outside the gene matches. The CDR3 consists of 14 residues. Germline V gives CDR1 GTSNPN, CDR2 SVGIG (reference sequence). CDR3: CACPSIAGGRNPYF. DNA for the CDR3: TGTGCCTGCCCCAGTATAGCGGGGGGGCGAAATCCGTACTTC.

V and J are TRBV6-5 and TRBJ2-7; TRBD1 matches at 8 bases. Germline V lookup: CDR1 MNHEY, CDR2 SVGAGI. The CDR3 is 15 amino acids. With V trimmed by 4 bases and J by 3 bases, 8 bases remained unmatched. The CDR3 region is CASSSPGGYDYEQYF. The CDR3 bases are TGTGCCAGCAGTTCCCCAGGGGGCTACGACTACGAGCAGTACTTC.

This chain uses TRBV30 with TRBJ2-6, with D tentatively TRBD1 (6 bases). The CDR3 covers 14 residues. Deletions cut 3 bases from V and 3 bases from J, with 9 bases between. In germline, CDR1 is GTSNPN, CDR2 SVGIG (reference sequence). The CDR3 nucleotides are TGTGCCTGGAGAGGGGGTGGTGGGGCCAACGTCCTGACTTTC. Amino acid sequence: CAWRGGGGANVLTF.

The V and J genes are TRBV13 and TRBJ2-2; D possibly corresponds to TRBD2 (6 bases). The germline V gene has CDR1 PRHDT and CDR2 FYEKMQ (reference sequence). The CDR3 extends over 14 amino acids. Trimming took 5 bases from V and 8 from J, leaving 15 bases between them. This CDR3 reads CASSEDWREGELFF. The CDR3 nucleotides are TGTGCCAGCAGCGAGGACTGGCGGGAAGGGGAGCTGTTTTTT.

The chain has TRBV6-5 and TRBJ2-5; D may be TRBD1 (6 bases). Near its end, the DNA agrees better with TRBJ2-7, so the J call may be wrong. The CDR3 totals 13 residues. Per germline, CDR1 MNHEY and CDR2 SVGAGI. The CDR3 coding sequence is TGTGCCAGCAGTCCCACAGGGTACTACGAGCAGTACTTC. Protein product: CASSPTGYYEQYF.

The J gene is TRBJ2-5, the V gene TRBV11-2; 14 bases fit TRBD2. Trimming removed 4 bases from V and 2 bases from J; junction bases left unmatched: 9. The germline V gene has CDR1 SGHAT and CDR2 FQNNGV. This CDR3 spans 18 amino acids. Written as DNA, the CDR3 is TGTGCCAGCAGCTCCCGCTCCGGACTAGCGGGGGGTCAAGAGACCCAGTACTTC. Its protein is CASSSRSGLAGGQETQYF.

The genes are TRBV11-2 and TRBJ1-1; 7 nucleotides line up with TRBD1. The V and J ends lost 3 bases and 5 bases, in that order; junction bases with no gene match: 6. Germline lookup yields CDR1 SGHAT and CDR2 FQNNGV. The CDR3 is made up of 14 amino acids. In DNA form, the CDR3 reads TGTGCCAGCAGCTTTTTGGCAGGGGGTACTGAAGCTTTCTTT. This sequence encodes CASSFLAGGTEAFF.

The gene calls are TRBV6-4 and TRBJ1-1, with D possibly TRBD1 on 5 matching bases. V was cut by 3 bases and J by 1 base, with 6 bases left in between. The CDR3 has 13 residues. Germline V CDR1 and CDR2: MRHNA, SNTAGT. The CDR3 DNA follows: TGTGCCAGCAGTGAACAGGAGAACACTGAAGCTTTCTTT. This sequence encodes CASSEQENTEAFF.

This chain connects TRBV7-9 to TRBJ1-2; TRBD1 is a possible D gene (5 bases). V was clipped by 5 bases and J by 2 bases, with 15 bases between them. The length of the CDR3 is 15 residues. Per the germline V gene, CDR1 is SEHNR and CDR2 is FQNEAQ (reference sequence). The CDR3: CASSRGGLRNYGYTF. The CDR3 nucleotides are TGTGCCAGCAGCCGGGGGGGACTTCGGAACTATGGCTACACCTTC.

This chain uses TRBV6-4 with TRBJ1-6; no firm D call. The ends were cut back, 4 bases at V and 8 bases at J, with 9 bases in the middle. Germline assignment: CDR1 MRHNA and CDR2 SNTAGT. This CDR3 has 13 amino acids. CDR3 sequence: CASSVGRDSPLHF. CDR3 sequence (DNA): TGTGCCAGCAGTGTTGGGAGGGATTCACCCCTCCACTTT.

This clone was seen a single time. The chain joins TRBV20-1 to TRBJ2-2; D is undetermined. CDR1 and CDR2 (germline): DFQATT, SNEGSKA (reference sequence). The CDR3 loop spans 11 amino acids. V was trimmed by 6 bases and J by 3 bases, leaving 5 bases between them. The CDR3 reads CSALYTGELFF. The CDR3 DNA sequence: TGCAGTGCCCTTTACACCGGGGAGCTGTTTTTT.

Comment on this clone: One end of the junction does not line up with germline, which may come from a read error. Other nucleotide sequences in the sample specify the same CDR3. The CDR3 reads CASSLAGVTNSPLHF. CDR3 DNA: TGTGCCAGCAGTTTAGCCGGAGTTACAAATTCGCCCCTCCACTTT. The rearrangement joins TRBV27 to TRBJ1-6; D call uncertain. Germline lookup yields CDR1 MNHEY and CDR2 SMNVEV (reference sequence). There are 15 residues in the CDR3.

V usage is TRBV4-1 and J usage is TRBJ2-5; 10 bases align to TRBD2. Germline values: CDR1 MGHRA, CDR2 YSYEKL. V shed 2 bases, J shed 3 bases, and the junction held 12 bases outside the gene matches. This CDR3 spans 18 amino acids. Here the CDR3 reads CASSQRGGASGGEETQYF. As DNA, the CDR3 is TGCGCCAGCAGCCAAAGGGGAGGGGCTAGCGGGGGAGAAGAGACCCAGTACTTC.

The J gene is TRBJ1-2, the V gene TRBV11-1; D remains unclear. V lost 1 base, J lost 4 bases, and 7 bases lay in between. The CDR3 covers 13 residues. Per the germline V gene, CDR1 is SGHAT and CDR2 is FQDESV (reference sequence). The CDR3 coding sequence is TGTGCCAGCAGCTTAGAGCCACGCTATGGCTACACCTTC. Translated: CASSLEPRYGYTF.